The sequence of this T cell receptor (beta chain) was determined in a study of shared clonotypes between healthy human individuals. This clone was seen a few times. Profiling relied on immunoSEQ multiplex PCR, and the TCRdb table lists in-frame clones only, not all of them. The table includes about 1.1 million clones, about 80% detected once. V was trimmed by 2 bases and J by 1 base, leaving 11 bases between them. This CDR3 spans 16 amino acids. Looked up from germline, CDR1 is SGHTA and CDR2 is FQGTGA. This TCR was recovered from a man between 18 and 35 years old in good health. Some clones in this sample may be carry-over from other donors' samples. This sequence joins TRBV7-3 and TRBJ2-2, with D possibly matching TRBD2 (6 bases). Sequencing was carried out using memory CD4+ T cells from PBMCs. Sample subset: CD45RA-negative fraction. CDR3 residues: CASSLLDSGNTGELFF. In DNA form, the CDR3 reads TGTGCCAGCAGCTTACTTGATAGCGGGAACACCGGGGAGCTGTTTTTT.